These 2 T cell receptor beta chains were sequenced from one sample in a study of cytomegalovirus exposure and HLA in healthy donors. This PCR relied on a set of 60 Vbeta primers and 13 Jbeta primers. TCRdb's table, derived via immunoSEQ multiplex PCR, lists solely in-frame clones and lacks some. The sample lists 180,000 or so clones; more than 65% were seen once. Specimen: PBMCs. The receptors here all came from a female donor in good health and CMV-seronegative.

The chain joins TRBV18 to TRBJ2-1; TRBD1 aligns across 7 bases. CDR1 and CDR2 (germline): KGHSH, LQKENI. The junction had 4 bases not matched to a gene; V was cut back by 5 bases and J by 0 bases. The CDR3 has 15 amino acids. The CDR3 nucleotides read TGTGCCAGCTCATTACAGGGGTTCTCCTACAATGAGCAGTTCTTC. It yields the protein CASSLQGFSYNEQFF.

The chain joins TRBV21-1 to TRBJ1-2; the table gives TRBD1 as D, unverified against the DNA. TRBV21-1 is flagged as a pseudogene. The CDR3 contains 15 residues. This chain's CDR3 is CASSKARRQGRGYTF. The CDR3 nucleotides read TGTGCCAGCAGCAAAGCGCGTCGGCAGGGTAGGGGCTACACCTTC.